The source of this TCR beta chain is a study of T cell changes during pregnancy in multiple sclerosis (dated by TCRdb to between 2017 and 2020). A note on the overall study: The study looked at changes in the T cell repertoire across pregnancy in women with multiple sclerosis.

Library construction relied on the immunoSEQ multiplex PCR assay. TCRdb's version of the immuneACCESS table is confined to in-frame rearrangements and falls short of the full clone set. An unresolved V gene accounts for under half of the shortfall where checked; the remainder is of unknown origin. The sample yields some 60,000 clones; roughly 90% were counted once. The ten largest make up around 2.8% of the sample. With regard to this clone: Its cognate antigen has yet to be identified. Per-base qualities were not stored, and no clone one base away is much larger.

This clonotype was sampled from a female donor in good health, enrolled as a control in a pregnancy study. The sequencing used peripheral blood, collected in the third trimester of pregnancy.

The CDR3: CASSFLTGGNGYTF. The sequenced DNA: TGTGCCAGCAGCTTCCTGACAGGGGGGAATGGCTACACCTTC. The V gene is TRBV5-5 and the J gene is TRBJ1-2; TRBD1 fits 9 bases in the junction. From the germline V gene (reference sequence), CDR1 is SGHKS and CDR2 is YYEKEE. V has 2 bases trimmed and J has 6 bases trimmed; junction bases matching no gene number 5. The CDR3 covers 14 residues, taking in both the cysteine and the phenylalanine. The entry retains the CDR3 DNA only, 42 bases that are in frame from base 1.